These 9 T cell receptor beta chains were sequenced from one sample in a study of shared clonotypes between healthy human individuals. TCRdb's table, derived via immunoSEQ multiplex PCR, lists solely in-frame clones and lacks some. The sample lists roughly 1,000,000 clones; 70% to 80% were seen once. Sequenced sample: memory CD4+ T cells from PBMCs. Subset given: CD45RA-negative fraction. Receptors were obtained from a man aged 18 to 35 in good health. Some clones in this sample may be carry-over from other donors' samples.

The rearrangement links TRBV28 to TRBJ2-7, with 7 bases that match TRBD2. CDR3 length: 15 amino acids. CDR1 is MDHEN, CDR2 SYDVKM, per germline. V lost 4 bases, J lost 5 bases, and 11 bases stayed unmatched. The CDR3 sequence: CASSWGKAGVHEQYF. CDR3 DNA sequence: TGTGCCAGCAGTTGGGGGAAGGCGGGAGTGCACGAGCAGTACTTC.

The chain combines TRBV7-9 with TRBJ1-1; 8 bases align to TRBD1. Germline values: CDR1 SEHNR, CDR2 FQNEAQ (reference sequence). CDR3 length equals 13 residues. V lost 4 bases and J lost 13; bases outside the gene matches: 11. The CDR3 DNA reads TGTGCCAGCAGCTCGCAGGGGGCCGTGGATGGTTTCTTT. This codes for CASSSQGAVDGFF.

The gene calls are TRBV6-1 and TRBJ1-2; 11 bases agree with TRBD1. This CDR3 contains 15 residues. CDR1 is MNHNS and CDR2 is SASEGT in the germline V gene. After removal of 4 bases from V and 7 bases from J, the junction contained 8 bases not matched to a gene. The CDR3 spells CASSGFRTGGFGYTF. CDR3 DNA: TGTGCCAGCAGTGGGTTTCGGACAGGGGGCTTTGGCTACACCTTC.

The J gene is TRBJ1-1, the V gene TRBV5-4; no reliable D call. Germline lookup yields CDR1 SGHNT and CDR2 YYREEE (reference sequence). The V end lost 0 bases, the J end lost 3 bases, and 6 bases lay between the germline ends. CDR3 length equals 13 residues. CDR3 coding DNA: TGTGCCAGCAGCTTGGAACATGACACTGAAGCTTTCTTT. Protein product: CASSLEHDTEAFF. Using reference TRBV5-4 and TRBJ1-1 for the parts outside the CDR3, the full variable domain is ETGVTQSPTHLIKTRGQQVTLRCSSQSGHNTVSWYQQALGQGPQFIFQYYREEENGRGNFPPRFSGLQFPNYSSELNVNALELDDSALYLCASSLEHDTEAFFGQGTRLTVV.

The chain links TRBV30 to TRBJ2-5; TRBD1 might be the D (6 bases). Germline V gives CDR1 GTSNPN, CDR2 SVGIG (reference sequence). CDR3 length equals 14 residues. Trimming removed 1 base at V and 2 bases at J, with 11 bases between. In nucleotides, the CDR3 is TGTGCCTGGAGTGACGGGCAGGGGCAAGAGACCCAGTACTTC. Translating gives CAWSDGQGQETQYF.

This clone was detected a few times. The V gene is TRBV5-1, the J gene TRBJ1-2; unclear D gene. The CDR3 runs 15 residues. Per germline, CDR1 SGHRS and CDR2 YFSETQ. Trimming pared 0 bases from V and 2 bases from J, leaving 11 bases between. The CDR3, as DNA: TGCGCCAGCAGCTTGGGGGCGGGGTACAACTATGGCTACACCTTC. The encoded protein is CASSLGAGYNYGYTF.

The chain employs TRBV4-2 and TRBJ1-2; 7 bases match TRBD1. Germline CDR1 LGHNA, CDR2 YNFKEQ. Trimming took 4 bases from V and 2 from J; bases not matched to a gene: 10. This CDR3 is built from 16 residues. Written as DNA, the CDR3 is TGTGCCAGCAGCCGGGTCCAACAACAGGGGAACTATGGCTACACCTTC. Its translation: CASSRVQQQGNYGYTF.

This chain joins TRBV7-2 and TRBJ2-2; 11 nucleotides line up with TRBD1. V trimming: 4 bases; J trimming: 6 bases; junction bases outside the gene matches: 4. CDR1 is SGHTA, CDR2 FQGNSA, per germline. This CDR3 contains 15 residues. The CDR3 bases are TGTGCCAGCAGCTCGGACAGGGGGCGGGCCGGGGAGCTGTTTTTT. Residues: CASSSDRGRAGELFF.

The genes are TRBV29-1 and TRBJ1-2, with a tentative D call TRBD1 (5 bases). Germline CDR1 SQVTM, CDR2 ANQGSEA. The CDR3 contains 16 residues. Trimming removed 3 bases at V and 4 bases at J, with 21 bases between. The CDR3 region is CSVELWGPSFGYGYTF. The CDR3 region has the DNA TGCAGCGTTGAGCTTTGGGGCCCCTCGTTCGGCTATGGCTACACCTTC.